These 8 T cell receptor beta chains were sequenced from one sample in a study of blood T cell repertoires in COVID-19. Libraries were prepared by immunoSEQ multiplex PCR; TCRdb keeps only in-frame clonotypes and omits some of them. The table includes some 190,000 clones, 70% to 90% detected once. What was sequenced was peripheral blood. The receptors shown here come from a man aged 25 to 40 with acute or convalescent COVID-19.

CDR3 in DNA: TGTGCCAGCACCGCGGGCCTGAACACTGAAGCTTTCTTT. This codes for CASTAGLNTEAFF. V is TRBV7-9 and J is TRBJ1-1; D remains ambiguous. Trimming removed 7 bases at V and 0 bases at J, with 9 bases between. The CDR3 is made up of 13 amino acids. CDR1 and CDR2 from the germline V gene are SEHNR and FQNEAQ (reference sequence). Drawing the rest from reference TRBV7-9 and TRBJ1-1, the complete variable domain is DTGVSQNPRHKITKRGQNVTFRCDPISEHNRLYWYRQTLGQGPEFLTYFQNEAQLEKSRLLSDRFSAERPKGSFSTLEIQRTEQGDSAMYLCASTAGLNTEAFFGQGTRLTVV.

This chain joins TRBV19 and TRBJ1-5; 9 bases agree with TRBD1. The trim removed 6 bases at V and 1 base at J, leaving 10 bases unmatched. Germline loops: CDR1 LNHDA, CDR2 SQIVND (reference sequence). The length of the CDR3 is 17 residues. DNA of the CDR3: TGTGCCAGTAGCCACGGACAGGGGATCGGGAGCAATCAGCCCCAGCATTTT. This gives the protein CASSHGQGIGSNQPQHF.

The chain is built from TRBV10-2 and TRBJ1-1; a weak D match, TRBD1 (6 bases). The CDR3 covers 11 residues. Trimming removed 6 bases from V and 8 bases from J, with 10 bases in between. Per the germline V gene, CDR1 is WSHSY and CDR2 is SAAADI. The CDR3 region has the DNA TGCGCCAGCAGCCGGACAGAAGAAGCTTTCTTT. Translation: CASSRTEEAFF.

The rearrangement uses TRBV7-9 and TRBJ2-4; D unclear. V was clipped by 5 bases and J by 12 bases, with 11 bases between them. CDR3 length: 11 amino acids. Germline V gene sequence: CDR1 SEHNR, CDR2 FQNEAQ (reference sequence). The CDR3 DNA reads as TGTGCCAGCAGCCCTAGTCAACGTCAGTACTTC. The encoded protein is CASSPSQRQYF.

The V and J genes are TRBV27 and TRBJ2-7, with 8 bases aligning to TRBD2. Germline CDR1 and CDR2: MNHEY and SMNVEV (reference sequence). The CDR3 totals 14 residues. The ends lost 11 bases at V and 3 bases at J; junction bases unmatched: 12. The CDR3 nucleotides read TGTGCCTCGGGGGGGTCGGTCGATCTCTACGAGCAGTACTTC. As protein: CASGGSVDLYEQYF.

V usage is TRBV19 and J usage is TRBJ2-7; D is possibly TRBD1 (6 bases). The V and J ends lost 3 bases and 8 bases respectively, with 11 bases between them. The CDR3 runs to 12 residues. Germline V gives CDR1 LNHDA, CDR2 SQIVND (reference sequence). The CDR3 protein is CASSIGRGKQYF. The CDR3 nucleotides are TGTGCCAGTAGTATCGGCAGGGGCAAGCAGTACTTC.

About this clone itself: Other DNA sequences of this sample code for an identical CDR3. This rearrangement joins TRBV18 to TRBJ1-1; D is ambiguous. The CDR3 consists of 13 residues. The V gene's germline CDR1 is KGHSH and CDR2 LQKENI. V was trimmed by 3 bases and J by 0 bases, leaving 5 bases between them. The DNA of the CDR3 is TGTGCCAGCTCACCCGAGATGAACACTGAAGCTTTCTTT. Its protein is CASSPEMNTEAFF.

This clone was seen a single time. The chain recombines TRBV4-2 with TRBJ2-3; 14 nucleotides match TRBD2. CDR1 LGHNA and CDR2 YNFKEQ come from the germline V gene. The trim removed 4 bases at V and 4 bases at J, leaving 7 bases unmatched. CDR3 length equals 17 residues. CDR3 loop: CASSLVPTSGGADTQYF. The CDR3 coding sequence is TGTGCCAGCAGCCTCGTCCCGACTAGCGGGGGGGCAGATACGCAGTATTTT.